Shown below are 27 T cell receptor beta chains from a single sample sequenced in a study of blood T cell repertoires in COVID-19. Repertoires were generated with immunoSEQ multiplex PCR, while TCRdb's copy carries only in-frame clones and drops some. The table has around 200,000 clones, about 90% seen once. The specimen sequenced was PBMCs or T cells enriched from blood (not recorded which). The receptors come from a man aged 25 to 40 who had recovered from COVID-19.

CDR3 in amino acids: CASSFSAKNIQYF. For the CDR3, the DNA is TGTGCCAGCAGTTTCTCTGCCAAAAACATTCAGTACTTC. The chain combines TRBV27 with TRBJ2-4, with D unclear. Trimming removed 3 bases at V and 1 base at J, with 4 bases between. CDR3 length equals 13 residues. Germline-derived CDR1 and CDR2 are MNHEY and SMNVEV (reference sequence).

As DNA, the CDR3 is TGTGCCAGCAGCCCGAGGGCTAGCGGGAGTGGAGATACGCAGTATTTT. It specifies CASSPRASGSGDTQYF. The chain uses TRBV7-6 and TRBJ2-3, with TRBD2 matching over 10 bases. The germline V gene has CDR1 SGHVS and CDR2 FNYEAQ. J gave up 5 bases and V 5 bases, and 10 bases lay outside the gene matches. The length of the CDR3 is 16 residues.

This chain links TRBV4-1 with TRBJ2-3, with a tentative D call TRBD1 (5 bases). The CDR3 runs 15 residues. The germline V gene has CDR1 MGHRA and CDR2 YSYEKL. Between the trimmed V and J ends, which lost 3 bases and 3 bases, there was a span of 13 bases. In DNA, the CDR3 is TGCGCCAGCAGCCATGGCAGGGCTAGGACAGATACGCAGTATTTT. Its protein product is CASSHGRARTDTQYF.

The chain uses TRBV25-1 and TRBJ1-4; D uncertain. Trimming cost V 4 bases and J 1 base, with 7 bases left between them. The CDR3 is 14 amino acids. Germline assignment: CDR1 MGHDK and CDR2 SYGVNS. CDR3 sequence: CASSVPGTNEKLFF. In nucleotides, the CDR3 is TGTGCCAGCAGTGTTCCCGGAACTAATGAAAAACTGTTTTTT.

The rearrangement joins TRBV10-3 to TRBJ1-1, with 9 positions matching TRBD1. This CDR3 is built from 13 residues. Germline values: CDR1 ENHRY, CDR2 SYGVKD. V shed 7 bases and J 7 bases; nucleotides not matched to a gene: 7. The CDR3 spells CAITLDRGREAFF. CDR3 DNA sequence: TGTGCCATCACTCTGGACAGGGGCCGTGAAGCTTTCTTT.

For the CDR3, the DNA is TGTGCCAGCAGCCCAGTTACGGGTTCACCCCTCCACTTT. It translates to CASSPVTGSPLHF. This chain joins TRBV11-2 and TRBJ1-6; D gene uncertain. V was shortened by 5 bases and J by 9 bases, with 11 bases between the two germline ends. The CDR3 has 13 residues. CDR1 is SGHAT, CDR2 FQNNGV, per germline.

This CDR3 reads CASSRVAGRTDEQFF. The CDR3, as DNA: TGCGCCAGCAGCCGCGTAGCGGGACGTACGGATGAGCAGTTCTTC. The chain has TRBV4-3 and TRBJ2-1; 8 nucleotides line up with TRBD2. From germline, CDR1 is LGHNA and CDR2 YSLEER. V gave up 4 bases and J gave up 8 bases; unmatched junction bases: 10. The CDR3 is 15 amino acids.

The V and J genes are TRBV4-3 and TRBJ2-7; D perhaps matches TRBD1 (5 bases). Between the trimmed V and J ends, which lost 4 bases and 2 bases, there was a span of 18 bases. Germline lookup yields CDR1 LGHNA and CDR2 YSLEER. The CDR3 runs 16 residues. The CDR3: CASSPDRGGATYEQYF. The CDR3 DNA is TGCGCCAGCAGCCCCGACCGCGGTGGGGCTACCTACGAGCAGTACTTC.

V and J are TRBV19 and TRBJ2-5; possible D gene TRBD1, 6 bases. Trimming removed 3 bases from V and 3 bases from J, with 11 bases in between. The CDR3 is made up of 14 amino acids. The germline gives CDR1 LNHDA, CDR2 SQIVND (reference sequence). The CDR3 is CASSMSNREETQYF. DNA of the CDR3: TGTGCCAGTAGTATGTCGAACAGGGAAGAGACCCAGTACTTC.

CDR3 sequence (DNA): TGTGCCAGCTCACCAGGAGGGGCAGAGACCCAGTACTTC. It codes for CASSPGGAETQYF. J is TRBJ2-5 and V is TRBV18, with D possibly TRBD2 on 6 matching bases. This CDR3 is built from 13 residues. CDR1 and CDR2 (germline): KGHSH, LQKENI. Trimming took 2 bases from V and 4 from J, leaving 8 bases between them. The full variable domain, rest sourced from reference TRBV18 and TRBJ2-5, is NAGVMQNPRHLVRRRGQEARLRCSPMKGHSHVYWYRQLPEEGLKFMVYLQKENIIDESGMPKERFSAEFPKEGPSILRIQQVVRGDSAAYFCASSPGGAETQYFGPGTRLLVL.

The chain couples TRBV12-3 or TRBV12-4 to TRBJ2-3; 9 positions agree with TRBD2. After removal of 1 base from V and 10 bases from J, the junction contained 3 bases not matched to a gene. The CDR3 length is 13 residues. This chain's CDR3 is CASSLGERGAQYF. CDR3 DNA: TGTGCCAGCAGTTTAGGGGAGCGGGGGGCGCAGTATTTT.

The genes are TRBV30 and TRBJ2-7; 8 bases are a match to TRBD2. V trimming: 3 bases; J trimming: 0 bases; junction bases outside the gene matches: 4. Germline V gene data show CDR1 as GTSNPN and CDR2 as SVGIG (reference sequence). The CDR3 is 14 residues long. CDR3 loop: CAWSREGVSYEQYF. CDR3 nucleotides: TGTGCCTGGAGCCGGGAGGGGGTCTCCTACGAGCAGTACTTC.

The genes are TRBV19 and TRBJ1-2; 8 bases match TRBD1. The CDR3 runs 15 residues. Germline CDR1 LNHDA, CDR2 SQIVND (reference sequence). The V segment lost 5 bases and the J segment 4 bases; nucleotides outside the gene matches: 9. This CDR3 reads CASSLLSTGAYGYTF. The CDR3 DNA reads as TGTGCCAGTAGTCTCCTATCGACAGGGGCCTATGGCTACACCTTC.

The chain has TRBV4-3 and TRBJ2-5, with 10 bases fitting TRBD2. The junction had 7 bases not matched to a gene; V was cut back by 1 base and J by 2 bases. The CDR3 has 17 residues. Looked up from germline, CDR1 is LGHNA and CDR2 is YSLEER. The CDR3 DNA reads TGCGCCAGCAGCCAAGGCTATGCTAGCGGGAGTCAAGAGACCCAGTACTTC. Protein product: CASSQGYASGSQETQYF.

The chain couples TRBV19 to TRBJ1-2; D not resolved. This CDR3 comprises 12 residues. The germline CDR1 and CDR2 sequences are LNHDA and SQIVND (reference sequence). V shed 4 bases and J shed 4 bases, with 7 bases lying between them. The CDR3 is CASSKLGYGYTF. The CDR3 DNA follows: TGTGCCAGTAGTAAGCTCGGCTATGGCTACACCTTC.

The gene calls are TRBV5-1 and TRBJ2-7; TRBD1 matches 12 bases. The CDR3 has 17 amino acids. The germline V gene encodes CDR1 SGHRS and CDR2 YFSETQ. After removal of 4 bases from V and 5 bases from J, the junction contained 13 bases not matched to a gene. The CDR3 region has the DNA TGCGCCAGCAGCAAGCCGGGACAGGGGGCACTCGAAAACGAGCAGTACTTC. Translating gives CASSKPGQGALENEQYF. Drawing the rest from reference TRBV5-1 and TRBJ2-7, the complete variable domain is KAGVTQTPRYLIKTRGQQVTLSCSPISGHRSVSWYQQTPGQGLQFLFEYFSETQRNKGNFPGRFSGRQFSNSRSEMNVSTLELGDSALYLCASSKPGQGALENEQYFGPGTRLTVT.

This sequence joins TRBV7-9 and TRBJ2-7; TRBD1 matches 8 bases. This CDR3 is 15 amino acids long. Germline V lookup: CDR1 SEHNR, CDR2 FQNEAQ (reference sequence). V shed 5 bases, J shed 0 bases, and the junction held 6 bases outside the gene matches. The CDR3, as DNA: TGTGCCAGCAGCCCCGGACAGGGAAGCTCCTACGAGCAGTACTTC. Encoded protein: CASSPGQGSSYEQYF.

This chain uses TRBV4-2 with TRBJ2-1, with TRBD2 identical over 7 bases. The germline V gene has CDR1 LGHNA and CDR2 YNFKEQ. The CDR3 has 19 amino acids. After removal of 0 bases from V and 0 bases from J, the junction contained 11 bases not matched to a gene. CDR3 protein: CASSQDREMPGGSYNEQFF. In DNA, the CDR3 is TGTGCCAGCAGCCAAGATCGGGAAATGCCGGGGGGCTCCTACAATGAGCAGTTCTTC.

J is TRBJ2-3 and V is TRBV30; 8 nucleotides line up with TRBD1. There are 14 residues in the CDR3. CDR1 is GTSNPN, CDR2 SVGIG, per germline (reference sequence). Trimming took 5 bases from V and 2 from J; bases not matched to a gene: 6. The CDR3 here is CAWGQGRTTDTQYF. The CDR3 DNA is TGTGCCTGGGGACAGGGTAGGACCACAGATACGCAGTATTTT.

The chain couples TRBV24-1 to TRBJ2-1; weak D call: TRBD2 (7 bases). Germline CDR1 KGHDR, CDR2 SFDVKD. CDR3 size: 16 residues. Trimming cost V 1 base and J 5 bases, with 14 bases left between them. CDR3 nucleotides: TGTGCCACCAGTGATTTTCTGGCGGGGGCCAACAATGAGCAGTTCTTC. This sequence encodes CATSDFLAGANNEQFF.

The CDR3, as DNA: TGTGCCAGCAGTGAAGCAGGGGGCACTGAAGCTTTCTTT. This translates into CASSEAGGTEAFF. V gene TRBV6-1 combines with J gene TRBJ1-1; possible D gene TRBD1, 6 bases. Germline V gene lookup returns CDR1 MNHNS and CDR2 SASEGT. The CDR3 length is 13 residues. V lost 0 bases to trimming and J lost 4 bases, with 6 bases between them.

In its sample, this clone was seen once. V usage is TRBV3-1 (or the pseudogene TRBV3-2) and J usage is TRBJ2-7, with TRBD1 matching 9 bases. The J segment lost 6 bases and the V segment lost 7 bases, leaving 10 bases of the junction unmatched. Germline values: CDR1 LGHDT, CDR2 YNNKEL (reference sequence). The length of the CDR3 is 14 residues. The CDR3 bases are TGTGCCAGCACCCTCCGGACAGGGGTATTCGAGCAGTACTTC. Translation: CASTLRTGVFEQYF.

The rearrangement uses TRBV6-6 and TRBJ1-6; 9 bases agree with TRBD1. The CDR3 is made up of 16 amino acids. Germline CDR1 MNHNY, CDR2 SVGAGI (reference sequence). Losses at the gene ends were 5 bases for V and 0 bases for J; bases not matched to a gene: 2. As DNA, the CDR3 is TGTGCCAGCAGTATGGACAGGGGCTCCTATAATTCACCCCTCCACTTT. The encoded protein is CASSMDRGSYNSPLHF.

The sample holds a few counts of this clone. The rearrangement uses TRBV4-3 and TRBJ1-2; 12 nucleotides line up with TRBD1. V trimming: 4 bases; J trimming: 7 bases; junction bases outside the gene matches: 13. CDR1 and CDR2 from the germline V gene are LGHNA and YSLEER. The length of the CDR3 is 17 residues. DNA for the CDR3: TGCGCCAGCAGCCTTACCGGGACAGGGGGCGCGACGGGTGGCTACACCTTC. Protein: CASSLTGTGGATGGYTF.

V gene TRBV24-1 combines with J gene TRBJ2-7; 7 positions agree with TRBD1. This CDR3 has 14 residues. V was clipped by 5 bases and J by 4 bases; unmatched bases: 7. Looked up from germline, CDR1 is KGHDR and CDR2 is SFDVKD. CDR3 nucleotides: TGTGCCACCAGTGGTTGGGACAGCGGTTACGAGCAGTACTTC. Its translation is CATSGWDSGYEQYF.

This sequence joins TRBV6-5 and TRBJ2-7; 12 bases fit TRBD2. The CDR3 extends over 16 amino acids. Germline CDR1 and CDR2: MNHEY and SVGAGI. Trimming cost V 3 bases and J 2 bases; bases outside gene matches: 5. CDR3 bases: TGTGCCAGCAGTTATCTGACTAGCGGGAGACCCTACGAGCAGTACTTC. It yields the protein CASSYLTSGRPYEQYF.

The chain links TRBV7-9 to TRBJ2-1; possible D gene TRBD2, 5 bases. Trimming took 7 bases from V and 8 from J, leaving 21 bases between them. Germline assignment: CDR1 SEHNR and CDR2 FQNEAQ (reference sequence). CDR3 length: 15 amino acids. The CDR3 region is CASNVLNEGRDEQFF. DNA of the CDR3: TGTGCCAGCAACGTCCTTAACGAGGGTAGGGATGAGCAGTTCTTC.